Following are 10 T cell receptor beta chains from one sample sequenced in a study of control samples from healthy donors and cancer patients. Libraries were prepared by immunoSEQ multiplex PCR; TCRdb keeps only in-frame clonotypes and omits some of them. The sample yields roughly 92,000 clones, around 87% seen once. Sequenced sample: blood. These receptors all stem from a woman in her 50s in good health.

This chain links TRBV19 with TRBJ1-6, with 8 bases fitting TRBD1. This CDR3 has 15 residues. Germline-derived CDR1 and CDR2 are LNHDA and SQIVND (reference sequence). The trim removed 4 bases at V and 7 bases at J, leaving 6 bases unmatched. This chain's CDR3 is CASSTDRVTNSPLHF. In nucleotides, the CDR3 is TGTGCCAGTAGTACGGACAGGGTTACGAATTCACCCCTCCACTTT.

The chain recombines TRBV11-2 with TRBJ2-7; TRBD2 agrees at 10 bases. Germline CDR1 reads SGHAT; CDR2 reads FQNNGV. Trimming removed 2 bases from V and 3 bases from J; junction bases left unmatched: 10. The CDR3 extends over 17 amino acids. CDR3 DNA: TGTGCCAGCAGCTTAAGGGGGGCGTCTAGCGGGAGCTACGAGCAGTACTTC. It yields the protein CASSLRGASSGSYEQYF.

The rearrangement joins TRBV6-2 or TRBV6-3 to TRBJ2-1, with 9 nucleotides matching TRBD2. Losses at the gene ends were 6 bases for V and 8 bases for J; bases not matched to a gene: 17. Germline V gene data show CDR1 as MNHEY and CDR2 as SVGEGT. The CDR3 extends over 17 amino acids. This CDR3 reads CASSDLVAGVIGHEQFF. As DNA, the CDR3 is TGTGCCAGCAGCGACCTGGTAGCGGGGGTAATAGGCCATGAGCAGTTCTTC.

The chain is built from TRBV7-8 and TRBJ2-1; maybe TRBD2 (7 bases). The CDR3 loop spans 18 amino acids. The germline CDR1 and CDR2 sequences are SGHVS and FQNEAQ. V lost 1 base and J lost 0, with 16 bases in between. The CDR3 region is CASSLVGRGRSSYNEQFF. The CDR3 DNA is TGTGCCAGCAGCTTAGTGGGGCGGGGGCGAAGCTCCTACAATGAGCAGTTCTTC.

The chain uses TRBV7-9 and TRBJ2-7; TRBD2 matches at 8 bases. The CDR3 totals 13 residues. The germline gives CDR1 SEHNR, CDR2 FQNEAQ (reference sequence). The ends lost 7 bases at V and 5 bases at J; junction bases unmatched: 7. The CDR3: CASNSGGEDEQYF. DNA for the CDR3: TGTGCCAGCAACTCCGGGGGGGAGGACGAGCAGTACTTC.

This chain joins TRBV9 and TRBJ2-1; D is possibly TRBD2 (7 bases). Trimming removed 3 bases from V and 5 bases from J, with 18 bases in between. The CDR3 covers 16 residues. The germline V gene encodes CDR1 SGDLS and CDR2 YYNGEE. The CDR3: CASSELSGTSDNEQFF. The CDR3 DNA is TGTGCCAGCAGCGAACTAAGCGGGACATCGGACAATGAGCAGTTCTTC.

The rearrangement links TRBV7-2 to TRBJ1-2; TRBD1 matches 8 bases. V lost 1 base and J lost 4; bases outside the gene matches: 2. The CDR3 sequence is 14 residues long. Germline V CDR1 and CDR2: SGHTA, FQGNSA. In DNA form, the CDR3 reads TGTGCCAGCAGCTTAGAGGGACAGGCCTATGGCTACACCTTC. As protein: CASSLEGQAYGYTF.

The chain employs TRBV6-5 and TRBJ2-1, with 12 positions matching TRBD1. Germline V lookup: CDR1 MNHEY, CDR2 SVGAGI. This CDR3 is 15 amino acids long. The V segment lost 6 bases and the J segment 6 bases; nucleotides outside the gene matches: 6. The CDR3 here is CASSAGTGGPNEQFF. The CDR3 coding sequence is TGTGCCAGCAGCGCCGGGACAGGGGGCCCCAATGAGCAGTTCTTC.

The chain combines TRBV10-3 with TRBJ1-2; D is perhaps TRBD1 (6 bases). The germline V and J ends were trimmed by 8 bases and 3 bases, with 13 bases remaining between them. The CDR3 is 13 amino acids. CDR1 is ENHRY and CDR2 is SYGVKD in the germline V gene. The CDR3 here is CAIRGARDYGYTF. The CDR3 nucleotides are TGTGCCATCCGGGGGGCGCGGGACTATGGCTACACCTTC.

The V and J genes are TRBV4-1 and TRBJ2-6; TRBD1 aligns across 8 bases. CDR1 and CDR2 (germline): MGHRA, YSYEKL. The CDR3 totals 18 residues. V trimming: 1 base; J trimming: 1 base; junction bases outside the gene matches: 6. The CDR3, as DNA: TGCGCCAGCAGCCAAGCCCACCAGGGGGCATCTGGGGCCAACGTCCTGACTTTC. It specifies CASSQAHQGASGANVLTF.